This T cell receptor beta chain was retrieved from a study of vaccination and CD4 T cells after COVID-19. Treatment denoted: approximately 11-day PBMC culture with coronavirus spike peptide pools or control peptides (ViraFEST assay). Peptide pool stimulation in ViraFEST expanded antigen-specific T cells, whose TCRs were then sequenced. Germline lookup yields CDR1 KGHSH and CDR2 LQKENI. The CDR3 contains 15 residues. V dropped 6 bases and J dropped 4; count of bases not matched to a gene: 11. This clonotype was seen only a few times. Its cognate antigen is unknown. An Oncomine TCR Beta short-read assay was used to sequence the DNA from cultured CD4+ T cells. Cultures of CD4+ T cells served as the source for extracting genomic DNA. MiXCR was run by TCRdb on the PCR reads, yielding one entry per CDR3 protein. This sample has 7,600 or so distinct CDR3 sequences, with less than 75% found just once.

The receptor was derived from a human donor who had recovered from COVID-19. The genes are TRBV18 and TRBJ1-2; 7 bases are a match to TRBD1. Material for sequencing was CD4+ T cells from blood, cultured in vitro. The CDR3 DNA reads TGTGCCAGCTCTCAACAGGGACAGTCGCCCTATGGCTACACCTTC. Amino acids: CASSQQGQSPYGYTF. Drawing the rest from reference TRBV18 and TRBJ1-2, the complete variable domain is NAGVMQNPRHLVRRRGQEARLRCSPMKGHSHVYWYRQLPEEGLKFMVYLQKENIIDESGMPKERFSAEFPKEGPSILRIQQVVRGDSAAYFCASSQQGQSPYGYTFGSGTRLTVV.